Listed here are 21 T cell receptor beta chains from one sample, sequenced in a study of shared clonotypes between healthy human individuals. The table came from immunoSEQ multiplex PCR; TCRdb's copy has only in-frame clones and leaves some out. The data show about 1 million clones, 75% seen once. Sequencing was carried out using memory CD4+ T cells sorted from blood. Regarding subset: CD45RA-negative fraction. These receptor sequences come from a man aged 18 to 29 in good health.

Worth noting for this clone: The sample carries other DNA sequences with the same CDR3. This chain uses TRBV6-1 with TRBJ1-6; D is unresolved. Trimming left V 8 bases short and J 1 base short, with 9 bases between. Germline V CDR1 and CDR2: MNHNS, SASEGT. The CDR3 covers 14 residues. CDR3 in amino acids: CASVGRSYNSPLHF. The CDR3 nucleotides read TGTGCCAGCGTCGGGAGGTCCTATAATTCACCCCTCCACTTT.

The chain uses TRBV6-1 and TRBJ2-7; D gene uncertain. This CDR3 has 11 residues. Germline lookup yields CDR1 MNHNS and CDR2 SASEGT. The germline V and J ends were trimmed by 7 bases and 5 bases, with 9 bases remaining between them. Here the CDR3 DNA reads TGTGCCAGCAATGTAGTCCACGAGCAGTACTTC. It is translated as CASNVVHEQYF.

This chain uses TRBV28 with TRBJ2-1, with 7 bases identical to TRBD2. Germline V gene data show CDR1 as MDHEN and CDR2 as SYDVKM. The CDR3 loop spans 15 amino acids. V lost 1 base and J lost 6; bases outside the gene matches: 6. CDR3 DNA sequence: TGTGCCAGCAGTTTATCGGGGGGACGGAGCAATGAGCAGTTCTTC. Translated, it gives CASSLSGGRSNEQFF.

The rearrangement links TRBV23-1 to TRBJ1-3; no clear D. Being an ORF, TRBV23-1 has a function that is uncertain. V lost 7 bases and J lost 4, with 14 bases in between. This CDR3 has 14 amino acids. CDR3 loop: CASTTGLGGNTIYF. The CDR3 DNA follows: TGCGCCAGCACCACTGGGTTGGGGGGAAACACCATATATTTT.

This clone has only one observation. The chain has TRBV21-1 and TRBJ1-1; TRBD1 is the table's D call and was not checked against the DNA. TRBV21-1 is labeled a pseudogene. The CDR3 is made up of 15 amino acids. The CDR3 spells CASSKAGTGSSEAFF. CDR3 nucleotide sequence: TGTGCCAGCAGCAAAGCGGGGACAGGGTCATCTGAAGCTTTCTTT.

The table lists this clone with a few counts. V gene TRBV6-1 combines with J gene TRBJ1-5, with 9 bases fitting TRBD1. Germline V gene data show CDR1 as MNHNS and CDR2 as SASEGT. The CDR3 runs 13 residues. The V segment lost 6 bases and the J segment 5 bases; nucleotides outside the gene matches: 2. CDR3 coding DNA: TGTGCCAGCAGCGGGACAGGGTATCAGCCCCAGCATTTT. Translation gives CASSGTGYQPQHF.

The chain recombines TRBV11-2 with TRBJ2-7; D may be TRBD2 (5 bases). Trimming cost V 5 bases and J 0 bases, with 23 bases left between them. This CDR3 has 18 residues. Germline assignment: CDR1 SGHAT and CDR2 FQNNGV. CDR3 protein: CASSNPKGEGSSSYEQYF. The CDR3 DNA is TGTGCCAGCAGCAACCCGAAGGGTGAGGGATCCAGCTCCTACGAGCAGTACTTC.

The table lists this clone with a few counts. The same CDR3 also results from other DNA sequences found in this sample. The CDR3 nucleotides read TGTGCCAGCAGCTTGGCCCAAGAGACCCAGTACTTC. Translation: CASSLAQETQYF. V usage is TRBV5-4 and J usage is TRBJ2-5, with D unclear. Germline V gives CDR1 SGHNT, CDR2 YYREEE (reference sequence). Trimming pared 0 bases from V and 1 base from J, leaving 1 base between. This CDR3 has 12 amino acids.

The genes are TRBV2 and TRBJ2-7; D is unclear. The CDR3 has 12 amino acids. The germline V gene encodes CDR1 SNHLY and CDR2 FYNNEI. V lost 6 bases and J lost 3, with 9 bases in between. CDR3 nucleotides: TGTGCCAGCAGCCGAGAATACTACGAGCAGTACTTC. Protein: CASSREYYEQYF.

This clone was seen only a few times. The chain recombines TRBV15 with TRBJ2-1, with 7 bases matching TRBD2. The V segment lost 4 bases and the J segment 11 bases; nucleotides outside the gene matches: 14. This CDR3 spans 15 amino acids. Per germline, CDR1 LNHNV and CDR2 YYDKDF (reference sequence). CDR3 in DNA: TGTGCCACCAGCACAGGAGACCAGACTAGCCAGAAGCAGTTCTTC. Amino acids: CATSTGDQTSQKQFF. Based on the CDR3 plus reference TRBV15 and TRBJ2-1, the full variable domain is DAMVIQNPRYQVTQFGKPVTLSCSQTLNHNVMYWYQQKSSQAPKLLFHYYDKDFNNEADTPDNFQSRRPNTSFCFLDIRSPGLGDTAMYLCATSTGDQTSQKQFFGPGTRLTVL.

This clone was seen more than once but under ten times. The chain couples TRBV12-5 to TRBJ2-1, with D tentatively TRBD1 (6 bases). CDR1 is LGHNT and CDR2 is FRNRAP in the germline V gene. The germline V and J ends were trimmed by 1 base and 4 bases, with 11 bases remaining between them. This CDR3 has 15 amino acids. The DNA for the CDR3 is TGTGCTAGTGGTTTGGGACAGGAGCGGTACAATGAGCAGTTCTTC. This gives the protein CASGLGQERYNEQFF. Supplemented by reference TRBV12-5 and TRBJ2-1, the full variable domain reads DARVTQTPRHKVTEMGQEVTMRCQPILGHNTVFWYRQTMMQGLELLAYFRNRAPLDDSGMPKDRFSAEMPDATLATLKIQPSEPRDSAVYFCASGLGQERYNEQFFGPGTRLTVL.

The chain uses TRBV14 and TRBJ2-7, with unresolved D. This CDR3 has 15 amino acids. Germline CDR1 is SGHDN and CDR2 is FVKESK. Trimming removed 5 bases at V and 3 bases at J, with 17 bases between. Written as DNA, the CDR3 is TGTGCCAGCAGCGCAAGAGTTGTGTTCAACTACGAGCAGTACTTC. Translation: CASSARVVFNYEQYF.

This clone was counted only a few times. The chain has TRBV9 and TRBJ1-4, with 10 bases matching TRBD1. The trim removed 3 bases at V and 12 bases at J, leaving 5 bases unmatched. This CDR3 region has 13 residues. The germline gives CDR1 SGDLS, CDR2 YYNGEE. The CDR3 sequence: CASSARQGAELFF. The CDR3 region has the DNA TGTGCCAGCAGCGCGAGACAGGGGGCCGAACTGTTTTTT.

The CDR3 spells CASSYPRGHNEQFF. Written as DNA, the CDR3 is TGTGCCAGCAGTTACCCCCGGGGGCACAATGAGCAGTTCTTC. The genes are TRBV6-6 and TRBJ2-1; either TRBD1 or TRBD2 may fit D (6 bases each). The V and J ends lost 2 bases and 5 bases respectively, with 10 bases between them. There are 14 residues in the CDR3. The germline gives CDR1 MNHNY, CDR2 SVGAGI (reference sequence).

The V and J genes are TRBV30 and TRBJ1-4; D is uncertain. Per the germline V gene, CDR1 is GTSNPN and CDR2 is SVGIG (reference sequence). V lost 3 bases and J 9 bases, leaving 20 bases between the germline ends. The length of the CDR3 is 15 residues. CDR3 in DNA: TGTGCCTGGAGCCCCACCCGGGGAGGAATTAAAAAACTGTTTTTT. This codes for CAWSPTRGGIKKLFF.

The chain couples TRBV6-1 to TRBJ2-2; D gene ambiguous. V was shortened by 4 bases and J by 0 bases, with 9 bases between the two germline ends. The CDR3 runs to 15 residues. Germline assignment: CDR1 MNHNS and CDR2 SASEGT. CDR3 region: CASSAGSANTGELFF. In nucleotides, the CDR3 is TGTGCCAGCAGTGCGGGCTCCGCGAACACCGGGGAGCTGTTTTTT.

The V gene is TRBV6-5, the J gene TRBJ2-7; 8 bases fit TRBD1. V trimming: 5 bases; J trimming: 4 bases; junction bases outside the gene matches: 4. The CDR3 length is 13 residues. The germline V gene has CDR1 MNHEY and CDR2 SVGAGI. The CDR3 coding sequence is TGTGCCAGCAGTAGGACAGGGACATACGAGCAGTACTTC. This encodes CASSRTGTYEQYF.

The V gene is TRBV19, the J gene TRBJ1-2; D possibly corresponds to TRBD1 (6 bases). Between the trimmed V and J ends, which lost 9 bases and 2 bases, there was a span of 10 bases. Germline CDR1 LNHDA, CDR2 SQIVND (reference sequence). This CDR3 has 12 residues. This chain's CDR3 is CASGQKNYGYTF. DNA of the CDR3: TGTGCCAGCGGACAGAAAAACTATGGCTACACCTTC. The whole variable domain, filled in from reference TRBV19 and TRBJ1-2, reads DGGITQSPKYLFRKEGQNVTLSCEQNLNHDAMYWYRQDPGQGLRLIYYSQIVNDFQKGDIAEGYSVSREKKESFPLTVTSAQKNPTAFYLCASGQKNYGYTFGSGTRLTVV.

CDR3: CASSLDREIISGELFF. CDR3 DNA sequence: TGCGCCAGCAGCTTGGACAGGGAAATCATCTCCGGGGAGCTGTTTTTT. This chain uses TRBV5-1 with TRBJ2-2, with D perhaps TRBD1 (6 bases). V lost 0 bases and J lost 6, with 15 bases in between. Germline values: CDR1 SGHRS, CDR2 YFSETQ. The CDR3 spans 16 residues.

This rearrangement joins TRBV28 to TRBJ2-7; D not resolved. Trimming stripped 7 bases from V and 2 bases from J, with 15 bases between. CDR1 and CDR2 (germline): MDHEN, SYDVKM. The CDR3 is 14 residues long. CDR3 loop: CASTSSRPPYEQYF. The CDR3 nucleotides read TGTGCCAGCACCTCCTCCCGGCCCCCCTACGAGCAGTACTTC.

J is TRBJ2-1 and V is TRBV5-6; 12 positions agree with TRBD2. With 5 bases clipped from V and 9 bases from J, the junction kept 9 bases outside the gene matches. This CDR3 region has 15 residues. Germline-derived CDR1 and CDR2 are SGHDT and YYEEEE. CDR3 nucleotide sequence: TGTGCCAGCAGAGAACTAGCGGGAGGTCTGAGTGAGCAGTTCTTC. Its translation: CASRELAGGLSEQFF.